This T cell receptor (beta chain) was obtained from a study of cytomegalovirus exposure and HLA in healthy donors. Broader study findings: The study labeled 150 to 200 TCR beta chains cytomegalovirus-associated. TCR beta V- and J-gene trimming was later associated with a missense DCLRE1C variant. Differences between HLA loci emerged in a later analysis of TCR association rates, with DRB1 most and HLA-C fewest. The study reported that TCR beta sequences accurately predicted HLA-A and HLA-B alleles in most subjects.

Germline assignment: CDR1 LNHDA and CDR2 SQIVND (reference sequence). V dropped 8 bases and J dropped 6; count of bases not matched to a gene: 7. The CDR3 loop spans 14 amino acids. Details on this clone: Its antigen is not known.

13 Jbeta primers and 60 Vbeta primers were used for the PCR. Clones were read by immunoSEQ multiplex PCR, and TCRdb kept only the in-frame ones, dropping some. This sample has 150,000 to 180,000 clones, with 70% to 85% found just once. The chain combines TRBV19 with TRBJ1-6; 7 bases align to TRBD1. This TCR came from a man aged 30 to 39 in good health and CMV-seronegative. Material: PBMCs. The CDR3 DNA reads TGTGCCAGTGAGGACAGGTTGAGTAATTCACCCCTCCACTTT. Translating it yields CASEDRLSNSPLHF.